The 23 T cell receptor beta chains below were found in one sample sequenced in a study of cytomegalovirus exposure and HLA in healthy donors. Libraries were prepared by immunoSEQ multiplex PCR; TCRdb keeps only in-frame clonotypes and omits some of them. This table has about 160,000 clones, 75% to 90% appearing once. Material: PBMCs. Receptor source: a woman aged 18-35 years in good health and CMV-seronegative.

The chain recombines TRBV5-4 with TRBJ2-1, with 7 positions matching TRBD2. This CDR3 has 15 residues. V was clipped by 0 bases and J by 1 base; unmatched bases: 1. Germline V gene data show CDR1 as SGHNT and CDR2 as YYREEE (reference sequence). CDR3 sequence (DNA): TGTGCCAGCAGCTTGGAGGGAGGGTCCTACAATGAGCAGTTCTTC. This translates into CASSLEGGSYNEQFF.

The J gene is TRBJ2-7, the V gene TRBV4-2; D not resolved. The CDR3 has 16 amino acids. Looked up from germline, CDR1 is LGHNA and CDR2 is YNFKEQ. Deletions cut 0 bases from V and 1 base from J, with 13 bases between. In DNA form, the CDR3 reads TGTGCCAGCAGCCAAGAACTCGAGACTGAGTCCTACGAGCAGTACTTC. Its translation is CASSQELETESYEQYF.

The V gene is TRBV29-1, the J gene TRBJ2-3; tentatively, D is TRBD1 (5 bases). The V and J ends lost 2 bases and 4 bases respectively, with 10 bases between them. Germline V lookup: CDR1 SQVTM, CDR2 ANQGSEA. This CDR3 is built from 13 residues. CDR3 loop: CSVESPGSDTQYF. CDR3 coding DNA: TGCAGCGTTGAATCCCCAGGGTCAGATACGCAGTATTTT.

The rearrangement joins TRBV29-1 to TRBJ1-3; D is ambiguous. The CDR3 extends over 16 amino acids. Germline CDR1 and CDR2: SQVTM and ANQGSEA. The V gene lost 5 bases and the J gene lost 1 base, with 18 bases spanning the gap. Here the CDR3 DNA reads TGCAGCGTTCTTAAGAGGATACCCGAATCTGGAAACACCATATATTTT. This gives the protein CSVLKRIPESGNTIYF.

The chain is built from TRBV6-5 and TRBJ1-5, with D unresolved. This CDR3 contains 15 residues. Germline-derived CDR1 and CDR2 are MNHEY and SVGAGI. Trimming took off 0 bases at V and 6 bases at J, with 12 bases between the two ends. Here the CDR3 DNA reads TGTGCCAGCAGTTACTCGAGAGGCGAAGGTCAGCCCCAGCATTTT. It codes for CASSYSRGEGQPQHF.

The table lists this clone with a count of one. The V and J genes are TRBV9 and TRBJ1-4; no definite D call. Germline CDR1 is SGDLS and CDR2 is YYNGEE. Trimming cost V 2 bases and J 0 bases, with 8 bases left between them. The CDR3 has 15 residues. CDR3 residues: CASSVSGTTNEKLFF. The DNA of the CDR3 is TGTGCCAGCAGCGTTTCGGGGACAACTAATGAAAAACTGTTTTTT.

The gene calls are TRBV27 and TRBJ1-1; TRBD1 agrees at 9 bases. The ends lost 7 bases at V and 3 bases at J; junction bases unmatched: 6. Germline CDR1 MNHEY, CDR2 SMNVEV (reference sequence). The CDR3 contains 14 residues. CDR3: CASKRTGVDTEAFF. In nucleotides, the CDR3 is TGTGCCAGCAAACGGACAGGGGTCGACACTGAAGCTTTCTTT.

CDR3 amino acids: CASSPAMESAGRPLEQYF. The CDR3 nucleotides are TGTGCCAGCTCACCAGCCATGGAGTCGGCAGGGAGGCCCCTCGAGCAGTACTTC. V is TRBV18 and J is TRBJ2-7; perhaps TRBD2 as D (6 bases). Germline CDR1 reads KGHSH; CDR2 reads LQKENI. The CDR3 extends over 18 amino acids. Deletions cut 2 bases from V and 6 bases from J, with 26 bases between.

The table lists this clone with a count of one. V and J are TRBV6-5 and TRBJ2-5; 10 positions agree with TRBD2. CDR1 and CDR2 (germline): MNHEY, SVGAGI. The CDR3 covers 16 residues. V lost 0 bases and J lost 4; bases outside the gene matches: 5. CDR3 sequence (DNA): TGTGCCAGCAGTTACTCTCCCTCTAGCGGGAGAGAGACCCAGTACTTC. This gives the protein CASSYSPSSGRETQYF.

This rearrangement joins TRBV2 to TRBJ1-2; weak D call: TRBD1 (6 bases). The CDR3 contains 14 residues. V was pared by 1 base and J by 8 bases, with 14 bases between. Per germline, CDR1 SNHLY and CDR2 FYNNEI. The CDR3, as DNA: TGTGCCAGCAGTGAAGTGGGTATTGGGGGCGGCTACACCTTC. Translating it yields CASSEVGIGGGYTF.

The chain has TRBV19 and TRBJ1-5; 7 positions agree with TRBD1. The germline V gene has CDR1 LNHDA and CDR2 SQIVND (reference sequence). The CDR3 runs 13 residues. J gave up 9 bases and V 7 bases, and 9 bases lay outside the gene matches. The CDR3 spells CASIRTGQGPQHF. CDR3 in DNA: TGTGCCAGTATCCGGACAGGTCAGGGGCCCCAGCATTTT.

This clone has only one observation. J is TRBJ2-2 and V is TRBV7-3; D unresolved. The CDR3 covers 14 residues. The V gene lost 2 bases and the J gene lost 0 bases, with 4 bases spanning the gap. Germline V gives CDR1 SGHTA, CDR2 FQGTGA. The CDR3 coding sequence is TGTGCCAGCAGCTTAGGAGCGAACACCGGGGAGCTGTTTTTT. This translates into CASSLGANTGELFF.

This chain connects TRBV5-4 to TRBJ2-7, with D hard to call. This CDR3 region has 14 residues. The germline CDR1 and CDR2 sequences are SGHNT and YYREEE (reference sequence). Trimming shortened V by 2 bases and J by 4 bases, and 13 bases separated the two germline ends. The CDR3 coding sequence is TGTGCCAGCAGCTTTTCGACTGGTCTTTACGAGCAGTACTTC. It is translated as CASSFSTGLYEQYF. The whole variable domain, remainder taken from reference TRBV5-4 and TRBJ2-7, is ETGVTQSPTHLIKTRGQQVTLRCSSQSGHNTVSWYQQALGQGPQFIFQYYREEENGRGNFPPRFSGLQFPNYSSELNVNALELDDSALYLCASSFSTGLYEQYFGPGTRLTVT.

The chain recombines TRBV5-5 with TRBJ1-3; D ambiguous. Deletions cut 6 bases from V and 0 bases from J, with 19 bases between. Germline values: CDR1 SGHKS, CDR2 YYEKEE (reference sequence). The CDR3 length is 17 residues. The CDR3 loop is CASTLLKRSLSGNTIYF. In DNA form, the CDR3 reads TGTGCCAGCACCCTCCTCAAGAGGTCCCTCTCTGGAAACACCATATATTTT.

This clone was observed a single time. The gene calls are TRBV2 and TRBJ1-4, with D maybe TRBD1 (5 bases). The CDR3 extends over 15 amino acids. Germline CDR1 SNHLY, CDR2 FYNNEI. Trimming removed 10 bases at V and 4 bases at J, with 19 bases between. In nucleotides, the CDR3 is TGTGCCATCCAGCGGGGCCAGGCGCGTAATGAAAAACTGTTTTTT. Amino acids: CAIQRGQARNEKLFF. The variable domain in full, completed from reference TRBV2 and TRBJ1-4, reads EPEVTQTPSHQVTQMGQEVILRCVPISNHLYFYWYRQILGQKVEFLVSFYNNEISEKSEIFDDQFSVERPDGSNFTLKIRSTKLEDSAMYFCAIQRGQARNEKLFFGSGTQLSVL.

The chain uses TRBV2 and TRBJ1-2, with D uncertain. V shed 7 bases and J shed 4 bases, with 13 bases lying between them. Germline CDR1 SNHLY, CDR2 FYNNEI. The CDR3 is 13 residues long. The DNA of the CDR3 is TGTGCCAGCATTGAGGGCCAGACCTATGGCTACACCTTC. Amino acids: CASIEGQTYGYTF.

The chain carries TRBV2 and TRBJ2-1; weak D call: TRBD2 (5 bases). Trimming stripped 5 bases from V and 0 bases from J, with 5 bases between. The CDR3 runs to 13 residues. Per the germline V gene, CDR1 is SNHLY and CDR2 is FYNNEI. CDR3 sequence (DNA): TGTGCCAGCAGTCGGGACTCCTACAATGAGCAGTTCTTC. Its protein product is CASSRDSYNEQFF.

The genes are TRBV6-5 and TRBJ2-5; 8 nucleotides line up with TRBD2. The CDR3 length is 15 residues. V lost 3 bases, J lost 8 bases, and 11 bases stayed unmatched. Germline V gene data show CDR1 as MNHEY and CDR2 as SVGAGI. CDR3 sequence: CASSYTRGGGKTQYF. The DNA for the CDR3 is TGTGCCAGCAGTTATACGCGGGGCGGGGGGAAAACCCAGTACTTC.

This chain's CDR3 is CASNTGAGELFF. CDR3 DNA: TGTGCCAGCAACACCGGAGCCGGGGAGCTGTTTTTT. The V and J genes are TRBV2 and TRBJ2-2; D is uncertain. Germline lookup yields CDR1 SNHLY and CDR2 FYNNEI. CDR3 length: 12 residues. V shed 7 bases and J shed 6 bases, with 9 bases lying between them.

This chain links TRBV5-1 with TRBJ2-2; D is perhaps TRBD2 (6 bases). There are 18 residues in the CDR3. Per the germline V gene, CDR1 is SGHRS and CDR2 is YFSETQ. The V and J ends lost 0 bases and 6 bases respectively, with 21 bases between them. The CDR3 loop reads CASSLDIWREEKPGELFF. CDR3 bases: TGCGCCAGCAGCTTGGACATCTGGCGGGAAGAGAAGCCCGGGGAGCTGTTTTTT.

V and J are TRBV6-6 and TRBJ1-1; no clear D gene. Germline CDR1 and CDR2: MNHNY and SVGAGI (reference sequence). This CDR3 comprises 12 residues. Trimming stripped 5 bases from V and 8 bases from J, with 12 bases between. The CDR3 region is CASSPSGIEAFF. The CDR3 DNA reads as TGTGCCAGCAGTCCATCCGGGATCGAAGCTTTCTTT.

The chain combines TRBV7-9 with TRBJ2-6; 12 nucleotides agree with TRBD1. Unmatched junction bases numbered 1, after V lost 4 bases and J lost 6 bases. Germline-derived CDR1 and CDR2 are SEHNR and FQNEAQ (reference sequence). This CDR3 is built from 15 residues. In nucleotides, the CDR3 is TGTGCCAGCAGCTCGGGACAGGGGGCGGCCAACGTCCTGACTTTC. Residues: CASSSGQGAANVLTF.

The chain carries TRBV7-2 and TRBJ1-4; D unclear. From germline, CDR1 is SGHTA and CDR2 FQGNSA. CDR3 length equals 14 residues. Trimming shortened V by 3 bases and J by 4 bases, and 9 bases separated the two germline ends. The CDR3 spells CASSLGGSNEKLFF. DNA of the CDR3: TGTGCCAGCAGCTTGGGAGGTAGTAATGAAAAACTGTTTTTT. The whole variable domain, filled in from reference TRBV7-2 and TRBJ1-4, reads GAGVSQSPSNKVTEKGKDVELRCDPISGHTALYWYRQSLGQGLEFLIYFQGNSAPDKSGLPSDRFSAERTGGSVSTLTIQRTQQEDSAVYLCASSLGGSNEKLFFGSGTQLSVL.